These 5 T cell receptor beta chains share one sample of origin, sequenced in a study of blood T cells in healthy people across ages (dated by TCRdb to the mid-2010s). Library method: 5' RACE. The instrument given in TCRdb is Illumina HiSeq 2500. A second PCR of about 7 to 12 cycles was performed with a sample-barcoded 5' primer and a J-beta primer mix. TCRdb redid the processing of the public reads, applying fastp at Q25 and MiXCR, and retained in-frame beta chains. Records with the same CDR3 protein are collapsed into one entry carrying the most frequent genes and DNA. The sample table holds about 1.4 million distinct CDR3 sequences, of which 55% to 75% were seen once. The ten largest clones take up 6.7% of the sample. The specimen was blood. These receptor sequences come from a man younger than 35 in good health.

The chain combines TRBV7-8 with TRBJ2-7; D gene ambiguous. CDR1 and CDR2 from the germline V gene are SGHVS and FQNEAQ. V was pared by 3 bases and J by 6 bases, with 21 bases between. The CDR3 has 16 amino acids. CDR3 sequence: CASSLSLATTKSEQYF. The CDR3 DNA is TGTGCCAGCAGCTTGTCCCTGGCCACAACGAAATCCGAGCAGTACTTC.

The chain combines TRBV9 with TRBJ2-3; 8 bases match TRBD2. Trimming removed 0 bases from V and 0 bases from J; junction bases left unmatched: 3. Germline V gene sequence: CDR1 SGDLS, CDR2 YYNGEE. This CDR3 region has 16 residues. The CDR3 DNA reads TGTGCCAGCAGCGTAGGGACTAGCCTTAGCACAGATACGCAGTATTTT. It encodes CASSVGTSLSTDTQYF. The full variable domain, with the rest looked up from reference TRBV9 and TRBJ2-3, is DSGVTQTPKHLITATGQRVTLRCSPRSGDLSVYWYQQSLDQGLQFLIQYYNGEERAKGNILERFSAQQFPDLHSELNLSSLELGDSALYFCASSVGTSLSTDTQYFGPGTRLTVL.

V usage is TRBV6-6 and J usage is TRBJ2-3; 8 bases agree with TRBD1. Germline values: CDR1 MNHNY, CDR2 SVGAGI (reference sequence). CDR3 length: 14 amino acids. Unmatched junction bases numbered 5, after V lost 8 bases and J lost 1 base. In DNA, the CDR3 is TGTGCCAGCCGACAGGGGTGGGGCACAGATACGCAGTATTTT. It is translated as CASRQGWGTDTQYF.

This clonotype was counted a single time. V usage is TRBV6-5 and J usage is TRBJ2-7; D unclear. The V gene lost 2 bases and the J gene lost 2 bases, with 13 bases spanning the gap. The germline V gene has CDR1 MNHEY and CDR2 SVGAGI. The CDR3 consists of 15 residues. CDR3 in amino acids: CASSYAAEATYEQYF. CDR3 DNA sequence: TGTGCCAGCAGTTACGCGGCAGAGGCAACCTACGAGCAGTACTTC.

The chain links TRBV3-1 to TRBJ2-1, with D possibly TRBD2 on 6 matching bases. Germline CDR1 reads LGHDT; CDR2 reads YNNKEL (reference sequence). CDR3 length equals 13 residues. V was cut by 2 bases and J by 7 bases, with 9 bases left in between. In DNA form, the CDR3 reads TGTGCCAGCAGCCAAATAAGCGGGAATGAGCAGTTCTTC. Its translation is CASSQISGNEQFF.